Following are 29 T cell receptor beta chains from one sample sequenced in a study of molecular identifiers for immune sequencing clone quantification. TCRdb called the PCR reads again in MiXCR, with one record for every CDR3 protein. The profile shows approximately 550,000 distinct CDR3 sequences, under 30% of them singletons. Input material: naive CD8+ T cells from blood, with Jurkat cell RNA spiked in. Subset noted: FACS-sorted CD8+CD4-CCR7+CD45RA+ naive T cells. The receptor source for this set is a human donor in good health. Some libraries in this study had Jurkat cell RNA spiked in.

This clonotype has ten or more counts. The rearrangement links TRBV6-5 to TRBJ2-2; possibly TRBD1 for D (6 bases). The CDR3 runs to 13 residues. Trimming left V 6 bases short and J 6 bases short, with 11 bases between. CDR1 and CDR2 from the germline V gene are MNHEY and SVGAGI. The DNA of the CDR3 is TGTGCCAGCAGCCCTACAGGGCCCGGGGAGCTGTTTTTT. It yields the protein CASSPTGPGELFF.

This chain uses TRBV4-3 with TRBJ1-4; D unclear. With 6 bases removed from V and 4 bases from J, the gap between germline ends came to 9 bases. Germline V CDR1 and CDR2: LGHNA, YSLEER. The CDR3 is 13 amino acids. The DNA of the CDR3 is TGCGCCAGCAGGGATGGCCGTAATGAAAAACTGTTTTTT. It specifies CASRDGRNEKLFF.

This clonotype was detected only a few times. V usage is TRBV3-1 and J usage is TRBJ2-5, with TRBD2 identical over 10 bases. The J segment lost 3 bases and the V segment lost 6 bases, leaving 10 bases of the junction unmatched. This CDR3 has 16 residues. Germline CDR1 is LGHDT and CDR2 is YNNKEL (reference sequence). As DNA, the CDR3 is TGTGCCAGCAGTACCCCTAGCGGGAGCATAGAAGAGACCCAGTACTTC. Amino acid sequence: CASSTPSGSIEETQYF.

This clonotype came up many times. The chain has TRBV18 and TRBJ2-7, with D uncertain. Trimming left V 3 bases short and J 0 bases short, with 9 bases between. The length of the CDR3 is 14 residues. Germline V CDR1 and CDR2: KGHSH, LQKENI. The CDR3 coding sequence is TGTGCCAGCTCACCTACAATGAGCTCCTACGAGCAGTACTTC. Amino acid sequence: CASSPTMSSYEQYF.

The CDR3 here is CAGNGLAVVSGANVLTF. The CDR3 coding sequence is TGTGCCGGCAATGGACTAGCGGTAGTCTCTGGGGCCAACGTCCTGACTTTC. The V call is TRBV6-2 or TRBV6-3, the J call TRBJ2-6; TRBD2 matches 10 bases. This CDR3 is 17 amino acids long. J was trimmed by 0 bases and V by 11 bases; bases with no gene match: 10. Germline-derived CDR1 and CDR2 are MNHEY and SVGEGT.

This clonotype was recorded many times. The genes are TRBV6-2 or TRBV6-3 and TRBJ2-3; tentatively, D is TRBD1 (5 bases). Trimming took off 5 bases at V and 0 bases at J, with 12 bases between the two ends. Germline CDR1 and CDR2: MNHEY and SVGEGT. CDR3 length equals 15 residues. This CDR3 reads CASSGGHDSTDTQYF. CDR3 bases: TGTGCCAGCAGTGGTGGACACGACAGCACAGATACGCAGTATTTT.

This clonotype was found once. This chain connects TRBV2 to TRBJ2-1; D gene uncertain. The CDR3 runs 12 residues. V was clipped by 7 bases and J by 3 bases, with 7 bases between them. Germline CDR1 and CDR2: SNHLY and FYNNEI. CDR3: CASNLLYNEQFF. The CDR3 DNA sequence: TGTGCCAGCAATCTTCTCTACAATGAGCAGTTCTTC.

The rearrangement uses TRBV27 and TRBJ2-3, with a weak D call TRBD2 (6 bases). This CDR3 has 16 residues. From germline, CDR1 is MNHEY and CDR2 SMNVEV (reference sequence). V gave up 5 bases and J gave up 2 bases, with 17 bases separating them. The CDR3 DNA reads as TGTGCCAGCAGTGAGTTGGGGGGAGATAACACAGATACGCAGTATTTT. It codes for CASSELGGDNTDTQYF.

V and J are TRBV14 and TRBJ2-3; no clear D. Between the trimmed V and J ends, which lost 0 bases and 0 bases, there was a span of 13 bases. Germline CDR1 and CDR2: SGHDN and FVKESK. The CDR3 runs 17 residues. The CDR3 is CASSQESLTFSTDTQYF. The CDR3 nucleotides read TGTGCCAGCAGCCAAGAATCGTTGACGTTTAGCACAGATACGCAGTATTTT.

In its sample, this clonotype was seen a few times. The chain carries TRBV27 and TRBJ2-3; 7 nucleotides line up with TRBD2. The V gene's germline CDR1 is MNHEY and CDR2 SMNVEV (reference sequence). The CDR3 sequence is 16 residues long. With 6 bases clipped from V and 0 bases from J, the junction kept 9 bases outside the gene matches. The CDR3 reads CASRGGTISSTDTQYF. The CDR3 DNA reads TGTGCCAGCAGGGGGGGGACGATTTCTAGCACAGATACGCAGTATTTT.

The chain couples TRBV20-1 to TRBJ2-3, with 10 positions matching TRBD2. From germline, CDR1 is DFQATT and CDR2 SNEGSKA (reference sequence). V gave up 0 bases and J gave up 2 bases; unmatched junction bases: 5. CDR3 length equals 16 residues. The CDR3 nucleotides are TGCAGTGCTAGAGATATTCTAGCGGGGGACACAGATACGCAGTATTTT. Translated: CSARDILAGDTDTQYF.

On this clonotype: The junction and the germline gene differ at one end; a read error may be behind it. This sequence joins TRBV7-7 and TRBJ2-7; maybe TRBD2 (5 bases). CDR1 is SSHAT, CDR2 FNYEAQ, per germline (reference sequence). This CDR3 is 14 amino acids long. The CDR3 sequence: CASSPGPPGNEQYF. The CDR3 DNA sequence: TGTGCTAGCAGCCCAGGACCCCCGGGGAACGAGCAGTACTTC.

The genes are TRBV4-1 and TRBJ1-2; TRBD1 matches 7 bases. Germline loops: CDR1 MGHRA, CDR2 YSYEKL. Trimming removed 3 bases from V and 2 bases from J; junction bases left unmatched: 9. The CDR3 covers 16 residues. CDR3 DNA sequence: TGCGCCAGCAGCCATCCCCAGGGGGTTCGGAACTATGGCTACACCTTC. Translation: CASSHPQGVRNYGYTF.

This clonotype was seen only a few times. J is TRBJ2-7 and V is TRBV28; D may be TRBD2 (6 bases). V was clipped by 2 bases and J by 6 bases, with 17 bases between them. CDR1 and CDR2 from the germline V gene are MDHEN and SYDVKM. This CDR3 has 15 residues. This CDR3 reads CASSLHNTAGPEQYF. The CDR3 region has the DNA TGTGCCAGCAGTTTACATAACACGGCGGGGCCCGAGCAGTACTTC.

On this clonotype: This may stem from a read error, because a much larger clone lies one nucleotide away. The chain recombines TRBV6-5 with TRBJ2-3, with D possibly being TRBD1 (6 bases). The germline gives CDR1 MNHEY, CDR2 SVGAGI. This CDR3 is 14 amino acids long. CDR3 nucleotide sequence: TGTGCCAGCAGCCGCCTACAGGGAACAGCTACGCAGTATTTT. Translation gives CASSRLQGTATQYF.

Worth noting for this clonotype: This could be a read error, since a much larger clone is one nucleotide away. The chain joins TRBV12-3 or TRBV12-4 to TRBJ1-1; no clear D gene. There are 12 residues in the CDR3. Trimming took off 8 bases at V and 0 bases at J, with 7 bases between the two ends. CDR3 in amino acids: CASARVNTEAFF. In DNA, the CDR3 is TGTGCCAGCGCGCGTGTGAACACTGAAGCTTTCTTT.

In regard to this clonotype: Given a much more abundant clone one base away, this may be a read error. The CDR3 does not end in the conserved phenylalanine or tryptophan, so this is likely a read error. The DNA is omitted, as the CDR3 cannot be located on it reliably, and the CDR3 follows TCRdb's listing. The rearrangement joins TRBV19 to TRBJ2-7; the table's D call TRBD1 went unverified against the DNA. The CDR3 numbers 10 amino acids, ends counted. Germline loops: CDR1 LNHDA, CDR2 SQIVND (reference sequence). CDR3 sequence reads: CASTAPRGNS.

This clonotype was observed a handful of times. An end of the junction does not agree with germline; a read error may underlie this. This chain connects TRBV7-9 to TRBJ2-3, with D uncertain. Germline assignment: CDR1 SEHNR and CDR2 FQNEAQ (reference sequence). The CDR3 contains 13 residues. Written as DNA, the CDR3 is TGTGTCAGCAGCTACCCTAGCACAGATACGCAGTATTTT. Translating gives CVSSYPSTDTQYF. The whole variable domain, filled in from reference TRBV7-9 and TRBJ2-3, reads DTGVSQNPRHKITKRGQNVTFRCDPISEHNRLYWYRQTLGQGPEFLTYFQNEAQLEKSRLLSDRFSAERPKGSFSTLEIQRTEQGDSAMYLCVSSYPSTDTQYFGPGTRLTVL.

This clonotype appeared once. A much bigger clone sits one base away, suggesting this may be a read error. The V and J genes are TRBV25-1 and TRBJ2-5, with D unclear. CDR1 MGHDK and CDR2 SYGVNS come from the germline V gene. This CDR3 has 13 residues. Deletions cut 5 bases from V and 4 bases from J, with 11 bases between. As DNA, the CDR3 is TGTGCCAGCAGTACTCAAAACCGAGAGACCCAGTACTTC. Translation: CASSTQNRETQYF.

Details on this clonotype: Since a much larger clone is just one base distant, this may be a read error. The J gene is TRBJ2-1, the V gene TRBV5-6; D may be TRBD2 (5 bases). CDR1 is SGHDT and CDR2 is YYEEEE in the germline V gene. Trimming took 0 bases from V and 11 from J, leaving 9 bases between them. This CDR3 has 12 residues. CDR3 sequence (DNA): TGTGCCAGCAGCTTGGCGAGGGATCAGCAGTTCTTC. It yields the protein CASSLARDQQFF. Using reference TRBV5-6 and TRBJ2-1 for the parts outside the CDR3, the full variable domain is DAGVTQSPTHLIKTRGQQVTLRCSPKSGHDTVSWYQQALGQGPQFIFQYYEEEERQRGNFPDRFSGHQFPNYSSELNVNALLLGDSALYLCASSLARDQQFFGPGTRLTVL.

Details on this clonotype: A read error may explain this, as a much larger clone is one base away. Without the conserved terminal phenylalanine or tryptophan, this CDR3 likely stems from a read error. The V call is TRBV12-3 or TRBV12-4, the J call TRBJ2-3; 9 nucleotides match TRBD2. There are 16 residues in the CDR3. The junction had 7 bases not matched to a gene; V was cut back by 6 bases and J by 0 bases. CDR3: CASREIAGESTDTQYL. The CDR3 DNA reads TGTGCCAGCAGGGAGATAGCGGGGGAGAGCACAGATACGCAGTATCTT.

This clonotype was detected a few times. The CDR3 nucleotides are TGTGCCAGCAGTTTAGAGGGGTCGGGTCAGCCCCAGCATTTT. As protein: CASSLEGSGQPQHF. V and J are TRBV27 and TRBJ1-5, with D perhaps TRBD1 (5 bases). The CDR3 covers 14 residues. Trimming cost V 2 bases and J 6 bases, with 11 bases left between them. Per the germline V gene, CDR1 is MNHEY and CDR2 is SMNVEV (reference sequence).

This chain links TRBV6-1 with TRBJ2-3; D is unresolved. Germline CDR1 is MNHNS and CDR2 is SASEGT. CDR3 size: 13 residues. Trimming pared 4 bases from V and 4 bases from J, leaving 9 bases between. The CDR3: CASSAYQADTQYF. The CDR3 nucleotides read TGTGCCAGCAGTGCATACCAGGCAGATACGCAGTATTTT.

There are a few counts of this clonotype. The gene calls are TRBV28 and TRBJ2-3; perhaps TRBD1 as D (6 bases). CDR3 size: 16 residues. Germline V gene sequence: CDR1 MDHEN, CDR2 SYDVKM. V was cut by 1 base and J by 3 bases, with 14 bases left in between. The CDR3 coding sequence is TGTGCCAGCAGTTTATTTCCAGGGGCGAGGACAGATACGCAGTATTTT. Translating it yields CASSLFPGARTDTQYF.

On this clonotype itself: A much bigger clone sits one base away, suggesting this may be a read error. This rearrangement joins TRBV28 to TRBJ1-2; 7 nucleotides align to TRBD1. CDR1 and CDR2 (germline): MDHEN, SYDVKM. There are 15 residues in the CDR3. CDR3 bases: TGTGCCAGCAGTTTCGACCGGACAGGATCATATGACTACACCTTC. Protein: CASSFDRTGSYDYTF.

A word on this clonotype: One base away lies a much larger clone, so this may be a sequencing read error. The CDR3 region has the DNA TGCAGTGCTAGCCGGGCCCGGGACTACGAGCAGTACTTC. Its translation is CSASRARDYEQYF. The chain employs TRBV20-1 and TRBJ2-7; TRBD2 might be the D (5 bases). CDR3 length: 13 residues. V was cut by 3 bases and J by 3 bases, with 12 bases left in between. Germline CDR1 and CDR2: DFQATT and SNEGSKA (reference sequence).

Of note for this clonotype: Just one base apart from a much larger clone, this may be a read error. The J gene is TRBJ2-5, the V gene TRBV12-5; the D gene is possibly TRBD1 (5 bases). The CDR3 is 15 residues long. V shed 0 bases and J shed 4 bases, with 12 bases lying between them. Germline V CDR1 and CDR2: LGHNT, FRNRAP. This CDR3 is CASGLVGESRETQYF. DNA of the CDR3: TGTGCTAGTGGTTTGGTAGGGGAATCCAGAGAGACCCAGTACTTC. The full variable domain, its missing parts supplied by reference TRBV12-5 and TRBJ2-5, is DARVTQTPRHKVTEMGQEVTMRCQPILGHNTVFWYRQTMMQGLELLAYFRNRAPLDDSGMPKDRFSAEMPDATLATLKIQPSEPRDSAVYFCASGLVGESRETQYFGPGTRLLVL.

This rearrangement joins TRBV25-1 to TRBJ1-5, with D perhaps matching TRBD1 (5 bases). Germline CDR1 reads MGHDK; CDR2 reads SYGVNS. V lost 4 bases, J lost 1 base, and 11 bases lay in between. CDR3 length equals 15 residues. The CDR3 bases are TGTGCCAGCAGTGGGGAGACAGACAGCAATCAGCCCCAGCATTTT. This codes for CASSGETDSNQPQHF.

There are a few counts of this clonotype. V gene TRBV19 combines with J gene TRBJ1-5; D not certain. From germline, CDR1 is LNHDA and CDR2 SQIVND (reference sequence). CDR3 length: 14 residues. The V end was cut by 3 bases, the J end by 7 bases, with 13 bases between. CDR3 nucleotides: TGTGCCAGTAGTATCTATCCGAACGGACAGCCCCAGCATTTT. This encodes CASSIYPNGQPQHF.